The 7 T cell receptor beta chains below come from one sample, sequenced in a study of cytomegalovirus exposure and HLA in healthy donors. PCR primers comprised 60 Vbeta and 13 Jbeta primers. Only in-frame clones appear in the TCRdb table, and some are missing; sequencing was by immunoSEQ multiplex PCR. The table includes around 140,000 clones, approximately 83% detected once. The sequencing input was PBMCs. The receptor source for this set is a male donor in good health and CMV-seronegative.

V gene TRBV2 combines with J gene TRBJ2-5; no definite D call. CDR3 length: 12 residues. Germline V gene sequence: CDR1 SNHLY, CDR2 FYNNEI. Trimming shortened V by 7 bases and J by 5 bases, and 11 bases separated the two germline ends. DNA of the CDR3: TGTGCCAGCACCGCTCTTCGGGAGACCCAGTACTTC. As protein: CASTALRETQYF.

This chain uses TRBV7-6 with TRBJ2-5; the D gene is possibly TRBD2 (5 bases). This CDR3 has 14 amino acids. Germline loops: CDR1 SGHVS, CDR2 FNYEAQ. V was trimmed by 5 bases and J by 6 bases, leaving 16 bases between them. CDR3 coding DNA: TGTGCCAGCAGCATCTGGATGGAGGTACAGACCCAGTACTTC. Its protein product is CASSIWMEVQTQYF.

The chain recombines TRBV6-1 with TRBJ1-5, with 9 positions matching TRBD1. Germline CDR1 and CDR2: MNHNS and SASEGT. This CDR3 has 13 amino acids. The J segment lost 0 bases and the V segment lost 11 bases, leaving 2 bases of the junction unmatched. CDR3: CAEGQGSNQPQHF. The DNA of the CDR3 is TGTGCCGAGGGACAGGGTAGCAATCAGCCCCAGCATTTT.

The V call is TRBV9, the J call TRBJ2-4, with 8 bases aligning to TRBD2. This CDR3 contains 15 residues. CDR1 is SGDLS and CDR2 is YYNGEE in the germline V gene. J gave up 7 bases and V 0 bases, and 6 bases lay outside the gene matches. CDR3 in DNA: TGTGCCAGCAGCGTAGGAGAGACTAGCGCTAACATTCAGTACTTC. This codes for CASSVGETSANIQYF. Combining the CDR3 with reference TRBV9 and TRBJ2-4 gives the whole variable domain DSGVTQTPKHLITATGQRVTLRCSPRSGDLSVYWYQQSLDQGLQFLIQYYNGEERAKGNILERFSAQQFPDLHSELNLSSLELGDSALYFCASSVGETSANIQYFGAGTRLSVL.

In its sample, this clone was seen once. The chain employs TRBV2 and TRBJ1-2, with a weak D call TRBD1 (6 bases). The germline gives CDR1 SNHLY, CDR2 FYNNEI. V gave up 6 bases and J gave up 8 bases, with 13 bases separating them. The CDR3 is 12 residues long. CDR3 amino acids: CASSRGQTGYTF. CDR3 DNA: TGTGCCAGCAGCCGCGGACAGACAGGCTACACCTTC.

In DNA form, the CDR3 reads TGTGCCAGCGAGGGGACAGGGGAAACCTACGAGCAGTACTTC. It yields the protein CASEGTGETYEQYF. The chain has TRBV28 and TRBJ2-7; TRBD1 aligns across 10 bases. CDR1 and CDR2 (germline): MDHEN, SYDVKM. V lost 8 bases to trimming and J lost 2 bases; unmatched junction nucleotides: 6. This CDR3 contains 14 residues.

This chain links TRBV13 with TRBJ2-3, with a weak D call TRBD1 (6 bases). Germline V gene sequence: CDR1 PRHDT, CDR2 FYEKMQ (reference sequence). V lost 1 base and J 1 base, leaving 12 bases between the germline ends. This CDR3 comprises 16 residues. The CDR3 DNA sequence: TGTGCCAGCAGCTTAGCCCGGGCAGGGGGCACAGATACGCAGTATTTT. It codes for CASSLARAGGTDTQYF.